A single sample gave rise to the 14 T cell receptor beta chains below, sequenced in a study of early T cells in non-severe SARS-CoV-2 infection (dated by TCRdb to about 2021). Receptor amplification or capture employed 5' RACE. The run used a NextSeq 500. TCRdb reworked the public reads: Q25 trimming with fastp, MiXCR clone assembly, productive beta chains retained. One record per CDR3 amino acid sequence lists the most common genes and DNA. The sample table lists about 100,000 distinct CDR3 sequences, roughly an eighth of them with a count of one. The ten largest clones add up to around 2.9% of the sample. The specimen was whole blood. These receptors originate from an adult who was a healthcare worker with PCR-confirmed SARS-CoV-2 infection or an uninfected control (not recorded which).

About this clonotype itself: One end of the junction varies from germline; a read error may be responsible. The gene calls are TRBV29-1 and TRBJ1-2; D unresolved. The CDR3 consists of 11 residues. Germline CDR1 SQVTM, CDR2 ANQGSEA. For the CDR3, the DNA is TGCAGCGTCGAAGGGCCCTATGGCTACACCTTC. Amino acids: CSVEGPYGYTF. Full variable domain (remainder filled in from reference TRBV29-1 and TRBJ1-2): SAVISQKPSRDICQRGTSLTIQCQVDSQVTMMFWYRQQPGQSLTLIATANQGSEATYESGFVIDKFPISRPNLTFSTLTVSNMSPEDSSIYLCSVEGPYGYTFGSGTRLTVV.

This clonotype was picked up many times. This chain joins TRBV9 and TRBJ2-7, with a tentative D call TRBD2 (6 bases). Germline V gene data show CDR1 as SGDLS and CDR2 as YYNGEE. The CDR3 is made up of 15 amino acids. Trimming took off 0 bases at V and 6 bases at J, with 16 bases between the two ends. In DNA, the CDR3 is TGTGCCAGCAGCGTAGCTACAGGAGGGCTAAGCGAGCAGTACTTC. This encodes CASSVATGGLSEQYF.

This clonotype appeared many times. The chain carries TRBV12-3 or TRBV12-4 and TRBJ2-1; 11 nucleotides agree with TRBD1. The CDR3 extends over 15 amino acids. Trimming removed 4 bases from V and 7 bases from J; junction bases left unmatched: 6. In nucleotides, the CDR3 is TGTGCCAGCAGTTCCCGGGACAGGGGGAAGAATGAGCAGTTCTTC. It specifies CASSSRDRGKNEQFF.

This clonotype was detected many times. The chain is built from TRBV7-2 and TRBJ2-6, with 9 nucleotides matching TRBD2. After removal of 0 bases from V and 1 base from J, the junction contained 7 bases not matched to a gene. The CDR3 sequence is 19 residues long. Per germline, CDR1 SGHTA and CDR2 FQGNSA. Here the CDR3 DNA reads TGTGCCAGCAGCTTAGCGGCCGTTAGCGGGAGATCTGGGGCCAACGTCCTGACTTTC. Its protein product is CASSLAAVSGRSGANVLTF.

This clonotype was counted between two and nine times. This chain uses TRBV29-1 with TRBJ2-3; 13 bases agree with TRBD2. V was pared by 7 bases and J by 6 bases, with 4 bases of the junction left unmatched. Germline V gives CDR1 SQVTM, CDR2 ANQGSEA. This CDR3 comprises 13 residues. The CDR3 coding sequence is TGCAGCGGAACTAGCGGGGGGGCCGATACGCAGTATTTT. It is translated as CSGTSGGADTQYF.

V is TRBV6-5 and J is TRBJ2-7, with 9 bases aligning to TRBD1. This CDR3 has 14 residues. Trimming removed 5 bases from V and 2 bases from J; junction bases left unmatched: 4. Germline CDR1 and CDR2: MNHEY and SVGAGI. The CDR3 loop is CASSNRDRAYEQYF. The CDR3 DNA reads as TGTGCCAGCAGTAACCGGGACAGGGCCTACGAGCAGTACTTC.

This clonotype was found a few times. The chain links TRBV7-3 to TRBJ1-2; 7 nucleotides align to TRBD1. V dropped 5 bases and J dropped 8; count of bases not matched to a gene: 11. The CDR3 loop spans 14 amino acids. The germline CDR1 and CDR2 sequences are SGHTA and FQGTGA. CDR3 amino acids: CASSRRETGRGYTF. Written as DNA, the CDR3 is TGTGCCAGCAGCCGAAGGGAGACAGGGCGAGGCTACACCTTC.

The chain joins TRBV24-1 to TRBJ2-1; TRBD2 agrees at 11 bases. From germline, CDR1 is KGHDR and CDR2 SFDVKD. The V segment lost 1 base and the J segment 8 bases; nucleotides outside the gene matches: 6. This CDR3 has 16 residues. This CDR3 is CATSDFGTSGRDEQFF. The CDR3 DNA reads TGTGCCACCAGTGATTTTGGGACTAGCGGCCGTGATGAGCAGTTCTTC.

This clonotype was counted between two and nine times. V gene TRBV20-1 combines with J gene TRBJ2-5; D is undetermined. The CDR3 runs to 15 residues. Germline CDR1 and CDR2: DFQATT and SNEGSKA (reference sequence). Between the trimmed V and J ends, which lost 6 bases and 3 bases, there was a span of 20 bases. The CDR3 nucleotides read TGCAGTGCCGTGACAAGTCCTTCCCTAAAAGAGACCCAGTACTTC. Protein sequence: CSAVTSPSLKETQYF.

This chain uses TRBV19 with TRBJ2-7, with TRBD1 matching 7 bases. This CDR3 comprises 13 residues. Per germline, CDR1 LNHDA and CDR2 SQIVND (reference sequence). With V trimmed by 5 bases and J by 0 bases, 1 base remained unmatched. CDR3 DNA sequence: TGTGCCAGTAGTTGGGACAGCTCCTACGAGCAGTACTTC. Encoded protein: CASSWDSSYEQYF.

The chain employs TRBV3-1 and TRBJ2-1; 8 nucleotides agree with TRBD2. Germline V CDR1 and CDR2: LGHDT, YNNKEL (reference sequence). The CDR3 extends over 14 amino acids. V shed 1 base and J 4 bases; nucleotides not matched to a gene: 0. The CDR3 loop is CASSQGLAYNEQFF. The DNA for the CDR3 is TGTGCCAGCAGCCAAGGACTAGCGTACAATGAGCAGTTCTTC.

This clonotype showed up just a few times. The rearrangement links TRBV7-8 to TRBJ2-1; TRBD2 might be the D (5 bases). V dropped 2 bases and J dropped 4 bases, with 15 bases sitting between them. The CDR3 is 16 amino acids. In germline, CDR1 is SGHVS, CDR2 FQNEAQ. The CDR3 spells CASSLYRDPRYNEQFF. CDR3 coding DNA: TGTGCCAGCAGCTTATACCGGGATCCTCGATACAATGAGCAGTTCTTC.

The rearrangement links TRBV4-1 to TRBJ2-3; TRBD1 aligns across 7 bases. The CDR3 loop spans 15 amino acids. Germline assignment: CDR1 MGHRA and CDR2 YSYEKL. Germline trimming cut 4 bases from V and 5 bases from J; bases unmatched to any gene: 9. The CDR3 DNA reads as TGCGCCAGCAGCCGAACGACAGGGCGTGAAGATACGCAGTATTTT. Translation: CASSRTTGREDTQYF.

This chain uses TRBV25-1 with TRBJ1-2; 7 nucleotides agree with TRBD1. From germline, CDR1 is MGHDK and CDR2 SYGVNS. The CDR3 runs to 11 residues. V lost 6 bases to trimming and J lost 10 bases; unmatched junction nucleotides: 5. CDR3 DNA: TGTGCCAGCAGCTCCGGACAGGACTACACCTTC. It specifies CASSSGQDYTF.